This entry is about one T cell receptor beta chain. Germline CDR1 LGHNA, CDR2 YSLEER. The length of the CDR3 is 15 residues. V shed 1 base and J 6 bases; nucleotides not matched to a gene: 8. This sample stems from a study of long-term antiretroviral therapy in people with HIV. The overall study: There is a gap of about a decade between the earliest samples and the later 2015 immediate-ART recommendation.

Assay version v3.0 of immunoSEQ was used, and it was run at survey level. Here immunoSEQ multiplex PCR was the method, and the copy in TCRdb shows in-frame clones only, minus some. The table records about 33,000 clones, 95% to 96% of them present only once. The chain carries TRBV4-3 and TRBJ2-7, with 8 nucleotides matching TRBD2. The source of this sequence is a man in his thirties or forties with HIV. The source material was unsorted PBMCs, sampled around 6.6 years after starting antiretroviral therapy. The CDR3 sequence is CASSQGHGRVGEQYF. In DNA, the CDR3 is TGCGCCAGCAGCCAAGGTCACGGGAGGGTTGGCGAGCAGTACTTC.